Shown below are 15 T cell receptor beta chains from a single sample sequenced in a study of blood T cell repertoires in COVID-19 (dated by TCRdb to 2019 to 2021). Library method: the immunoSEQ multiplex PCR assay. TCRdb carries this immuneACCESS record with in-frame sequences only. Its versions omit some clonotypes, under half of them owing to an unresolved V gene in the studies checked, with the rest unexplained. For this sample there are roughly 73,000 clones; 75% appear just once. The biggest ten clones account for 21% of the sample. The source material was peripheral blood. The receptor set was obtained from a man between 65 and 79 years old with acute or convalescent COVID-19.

CDR3 sequence (DNA): TGTGCCAGCAGTGAATGGGGACAGGCGAACACTGAAGCTTTCTTT. This encodes CASSEWGQANTEAFF. The rearrangement links TRBV6-1 to TRBJ1-1; 8 positions match TRBD1. The CDR3 is 15 residues long. Germline CDR1 reads MNHNS; CDR2 reads SASEGT. V gave up 2 bases and J gave up 1 base; unmatched junction bases: 3.

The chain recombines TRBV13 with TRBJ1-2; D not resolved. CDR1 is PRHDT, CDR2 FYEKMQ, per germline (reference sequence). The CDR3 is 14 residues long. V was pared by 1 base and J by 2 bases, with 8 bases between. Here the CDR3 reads CASSLEIRNYGYTF. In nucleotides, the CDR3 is TGTGCCAGCAGCTTAGAAATTCGGAACTATGGCTACACCTTC.

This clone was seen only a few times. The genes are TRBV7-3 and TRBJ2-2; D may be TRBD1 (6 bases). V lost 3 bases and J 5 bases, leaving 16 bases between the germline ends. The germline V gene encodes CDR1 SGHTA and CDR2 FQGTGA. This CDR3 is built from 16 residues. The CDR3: CASSLVGWGRTGELFF. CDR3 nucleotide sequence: TGTGCCAGCAGCTTGGTGGGGTGGGGGCGAACCGGGGAGCTGTTTTTT.

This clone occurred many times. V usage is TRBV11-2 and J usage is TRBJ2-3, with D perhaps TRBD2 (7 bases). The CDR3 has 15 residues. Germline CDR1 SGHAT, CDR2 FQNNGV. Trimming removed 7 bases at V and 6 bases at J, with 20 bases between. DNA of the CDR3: TGTGCCAGCATTAGGGGGGGAAACCTGCCCGATACGCAGTATTTT. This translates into CASIRGGNLPDTQYF.

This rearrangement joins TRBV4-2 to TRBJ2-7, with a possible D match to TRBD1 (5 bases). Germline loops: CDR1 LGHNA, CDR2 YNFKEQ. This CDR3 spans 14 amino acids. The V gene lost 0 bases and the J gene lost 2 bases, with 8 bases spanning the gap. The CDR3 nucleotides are TGTGCCAGCAGCCAAGATTCGACAGCCTACGAGCAGTACTTC. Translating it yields CASSQDSTAYEQYF.

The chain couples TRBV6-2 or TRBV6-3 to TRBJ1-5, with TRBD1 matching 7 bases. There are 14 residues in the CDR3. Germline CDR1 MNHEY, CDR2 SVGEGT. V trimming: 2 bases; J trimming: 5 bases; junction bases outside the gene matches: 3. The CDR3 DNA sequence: TGTGCCAGCAGTTACACAGGGGACTATCAGCCCCAGCATTTT. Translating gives CASSYTGDYQPQHF.

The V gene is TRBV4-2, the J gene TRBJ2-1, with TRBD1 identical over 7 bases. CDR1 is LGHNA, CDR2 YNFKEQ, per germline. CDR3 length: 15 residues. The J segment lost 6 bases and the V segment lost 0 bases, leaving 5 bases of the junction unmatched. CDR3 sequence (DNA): TGTGCCAGCAGCCAAGATCCGGGACAGATCAATGAGCAGTTCTTC. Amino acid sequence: CASSQDPGQINEQFF.

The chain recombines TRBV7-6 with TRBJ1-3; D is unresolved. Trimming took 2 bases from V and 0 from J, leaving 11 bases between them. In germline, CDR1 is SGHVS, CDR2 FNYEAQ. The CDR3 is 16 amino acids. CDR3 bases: TGTGCCAGCAGCTTAAACATTCCAGGCTCTGGAAACACCATATATTTT. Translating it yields CASSLNIPGSGNTIYF.

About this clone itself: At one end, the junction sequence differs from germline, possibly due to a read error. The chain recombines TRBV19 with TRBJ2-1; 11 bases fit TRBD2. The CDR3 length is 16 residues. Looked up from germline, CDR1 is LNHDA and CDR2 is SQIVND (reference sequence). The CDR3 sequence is CASSIGGTSGLGEQFF. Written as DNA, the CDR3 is TGTGCCAGTAGCATAGGCGGGACTAGCGGCCTAGGGGAGCAGTTCTTC.

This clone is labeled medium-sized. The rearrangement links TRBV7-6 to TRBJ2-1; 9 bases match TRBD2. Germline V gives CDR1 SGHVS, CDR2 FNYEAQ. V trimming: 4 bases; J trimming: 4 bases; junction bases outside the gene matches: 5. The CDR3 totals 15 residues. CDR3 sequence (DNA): TGTGCCAGCAGCTCCCAGCGGGAGGTGTACAATGAGCAGTTCTTC. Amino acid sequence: CASSSQREVYNEQFF.

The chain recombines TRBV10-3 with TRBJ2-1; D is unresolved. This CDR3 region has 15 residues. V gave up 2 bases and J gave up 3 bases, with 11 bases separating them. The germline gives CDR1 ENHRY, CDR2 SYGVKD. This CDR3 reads CAISEPASSYNEQFF. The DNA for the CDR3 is TGTGCCATCAGTGAGCCCGCTTCTAGCTACAATGAGCAGTTCTTC.

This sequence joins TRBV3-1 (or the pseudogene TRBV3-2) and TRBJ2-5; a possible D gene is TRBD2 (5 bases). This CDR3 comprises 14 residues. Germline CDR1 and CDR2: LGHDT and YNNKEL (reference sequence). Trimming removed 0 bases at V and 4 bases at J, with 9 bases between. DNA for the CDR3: TGTGCCAGCAGCCAAGAGCCTAGCCGAGAGACCCAGTACTTC. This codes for CASSQEPSRETQYF.

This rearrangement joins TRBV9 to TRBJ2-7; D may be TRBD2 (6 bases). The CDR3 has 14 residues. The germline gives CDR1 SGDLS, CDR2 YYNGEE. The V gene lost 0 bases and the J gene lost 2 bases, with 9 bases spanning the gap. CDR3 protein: CASSVVPGAYEQYF. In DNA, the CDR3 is TGTGCCAGCAGCGTAGTGCCGGGAGCCTACGAGCAGTACTTC.

The chain's CDR3 is CASSLSRAHEKLFF. The CDR3 DNA is TGTGCCAGCAGCTTATCCAGGGCCCATGAAAAACTGTTTTTT. The gene calls are TRBV11-2 and TRBJ1-4, with D perhaps TRBD1 (5 bases). CDR1 SGHAT and CDR2 FQNNGV come from the germline V gene. Trimming pared 2 bases from V and 6 bases from J, leaving 10 bases between. There are 14 residues in the CDR3.

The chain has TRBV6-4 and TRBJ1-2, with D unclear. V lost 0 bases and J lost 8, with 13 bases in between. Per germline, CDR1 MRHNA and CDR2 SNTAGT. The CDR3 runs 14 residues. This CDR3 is CASSDSMGSGGYTF. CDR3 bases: TGTGCCAGCAGTGACTCCATGGGCTCCGGCGGCTACACCTTC.